What follows describes a single T cell receptor beta chain. The antigen remains unidentified. The naive CD8 subset, CD45RO-negative cells positively selected for CCR7, excluded terminally differentiated effector memory CD45RA+ cells. In the original workflow: ImmunoSEQ supplied junction-only sequences lacking quality scores, so filtering was different. The method was immunoSEQ multiplex PCR; TCRdb's version includes in-frame clones alone and lacks a portion of them. V and J calls plus clone size are reproduced from that table; the DNA served to infer D and trimming. The data contain about 2 million clones, about 95% of them singletons. In germline, CDR1 is MDHEN, CDR2 SYDVKM. CDR3 length: 16 residues. The V and J ends lost 2 bases and 0 bases respectively, with 14 bases between them. The record originates from a study of shared clonotypes between healthy human individuals. The study's findings and limits: Shared across several donors were around 5% of the naive CD4 clonotypes.

Sequences were obtained from naive CD8+ T cells sorted from blood. The sequence derives from a man between 18 and 35 years old in good health. The J gene is TRBJ2-7, the V gene TRBV28; either TRBD1 or TRBD2 may fit D (6 bases each). This CDR3 is CASSLGPGASSYEQYF. The CDR3 nucleotides are TGTGCCAGCAGTTTAGGCCCGGGGGCCTCCTCCTACGAGCAGTACTTC. Complete variable domain (other parts from reference TRBV28 and TRBJ2-7): DVKVTQSSRYLVKRTGEKVFLECVQDMDHENMFWYRQDPGLGLRLIYFSYDVKMKEKGDIPEGYSVSREKKERFSLILESASTNQTSMYLCASSLGPGASSYEQYFGPGTRLTVT.